The entry below describes one T cell receptor (beta chain). Its antigen remains unknown. The authors prepared the TCRbeta library with unique molecular identifiers. TCRdb re-called the PCR reads with MiXCR, one entry per CDR3 protein. Of about 460,000 distinct CDR3 sequences detected, 9.5% to 12% appear once; the ten largest clones hold 11% to 15%. This sample is part of a study of T-cell reconstitution after alpha-beta-depleted transplantation in children. Study-level findings and limits: Recipient T cells and thymic progenitors that survived gave rise to the high TCRbeta diversity observed at day 60 in some patients. After transplant, at about two months, alpha-beta T cells were reportedly derived from several hundred expanded graft clones. Diversity and T-cell counts at one year after transplant derived mostly from new T cells.

The sequence was collected from a female patient between 2 and 15 years old who had a stem cell transplant for aplastic anemia, so the T cells may come from the graft donor. Sequencing used PBMCs, mostly from graft donor cells, obtained 180 days after TCRalphabeta/CD19-depleted stem cell transplant.

The CDR3 sequence: CASSRETKRREKEKQFF. The DNA for the CDR3 is TGTGCCAGCAGCCGTGAAACGAAACGGCGGGAGAAGGAAAAGCAGTTCTTC. The genes are TRBV11-2 and TRBJ2-1; 7 positions match TRBD2. After removal of 5 bases from V and 11 bases from J, the junction contained 21 bases not matched to a gene. Germline V lookup: CDR1 SGHAT, CDR2 FQNNGV. CDR3 length: 17 residues.